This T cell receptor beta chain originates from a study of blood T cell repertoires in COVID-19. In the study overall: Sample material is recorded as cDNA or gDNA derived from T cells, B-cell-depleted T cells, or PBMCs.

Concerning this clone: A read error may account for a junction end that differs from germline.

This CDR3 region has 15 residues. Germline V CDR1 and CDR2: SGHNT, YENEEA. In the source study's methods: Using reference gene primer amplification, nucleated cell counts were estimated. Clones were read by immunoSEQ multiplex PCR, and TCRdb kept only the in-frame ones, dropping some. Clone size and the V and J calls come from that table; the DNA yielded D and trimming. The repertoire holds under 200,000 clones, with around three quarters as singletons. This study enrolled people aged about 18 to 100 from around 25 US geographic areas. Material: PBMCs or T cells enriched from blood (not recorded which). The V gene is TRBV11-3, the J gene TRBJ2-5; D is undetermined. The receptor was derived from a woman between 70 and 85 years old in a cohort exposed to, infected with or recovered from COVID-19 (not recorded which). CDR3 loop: CASSLVLPTSEAQYF. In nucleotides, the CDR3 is TGTGCCAGCAGCTTAGTCCTACCGACGTCAGAGGCCCAGTACTTC. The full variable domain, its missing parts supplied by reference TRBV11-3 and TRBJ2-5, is EAGVVQSPRYKIIEKKQPVAFWCNPISGHNTLYWYLQNLGQGPELLIRYENEEAVDDSQLPKDRFSAERLKGVDSTLKIQPAELGDSAVYLCASSLVLPTSEAQYFGPGTRLLVL.